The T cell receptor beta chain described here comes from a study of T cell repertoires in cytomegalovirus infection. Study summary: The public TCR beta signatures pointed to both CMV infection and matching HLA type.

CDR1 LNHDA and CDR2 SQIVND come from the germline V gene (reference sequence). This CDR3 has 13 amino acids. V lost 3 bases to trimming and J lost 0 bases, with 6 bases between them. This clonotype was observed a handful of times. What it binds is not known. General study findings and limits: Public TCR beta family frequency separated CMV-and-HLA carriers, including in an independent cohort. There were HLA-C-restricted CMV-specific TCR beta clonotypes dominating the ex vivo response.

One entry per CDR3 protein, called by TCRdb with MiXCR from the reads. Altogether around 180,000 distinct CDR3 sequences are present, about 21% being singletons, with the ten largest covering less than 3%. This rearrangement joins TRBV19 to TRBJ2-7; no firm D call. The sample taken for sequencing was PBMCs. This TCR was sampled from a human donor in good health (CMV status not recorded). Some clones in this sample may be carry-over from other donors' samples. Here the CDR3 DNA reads TGTGCCAGTAGTATCGGCAGCTCCTACGAGCAGTACTTC. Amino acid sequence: CASSIGSSYEQYF.